Listed below are T cell receptor beta chains from one sample, sequenced in a study of spatial heterogeneity in lung cancer. TCRdb passed the 5' RACE reads through MiXCR, listing each CDR3 protein once. The sample holds 20,000 to 25,000 distinct CDR3 sequences, under 7.5% seen once. The sample in question was lung tumor tissue, obtained at surgery. All receptors derive from a male donor with early-stage non-small cell lung cancer. Each CDR3 is given with its conserved first and last residue. The D gene is left open where the match is weak. The size of a clone is reported for some rows only, either as once, few or many, or as a class for expanded clones.

clone_size: few
d_call: TRBD1
v_call: TRBV20-1
j_call: TRBJ1-5
cdr3_aa: CSARDNRDRVQPQHF
cdr3_nt: TGCAGTGCTAGAGATAACCGGGACAGGGTTCAGCCCCAGCATTTT

clone_size: many
d_call: NA
v_call: TRBV24-1
j_call: TRBJ2-3
cdr3_aa: CATTKEVGTDTQYF
cdr3_nt: TGTGCCACCACTAAGGAGGTAGGGACAGATACGCAGTATTTT

clone_size: many
d_call: TRBD2
v_call: TRBV4-3
j_call: TRBJ2-7
cdr3_aa: CASSQLAGEQYF
cdr3_nt: TGCGCCAGCAGCCAACTAGCGGGGGAGCAGTACTTC

clone_size: many
d_call: NA
v_call: TRBV28
j_call: TRBJ2-2
cdr3_aa: CASIKQGTGELFF
cdr3_nt: TGTGCCAGCATCAAACAGGGCACCGGGGAGCTGTTTTTT

clone_size: NA
d_call: NA
v_call: TRBV5-1
j_call: TRBJ2-5
cdr3_aa: CASSPTSYGPQETQYF
cdr3_nt: TGCGCCAGCAGCCCTACTAGCTATGGCCCCCAAGAGACCCAGTACTTC

clone_size: many
d_call: TRBD1
v_call: TRBV5-1
j_call: TRBJ1-2
cdr3_aa: CASSWGGTAEYGYTF
cdr3_nt: TGCGCCAGCAGCTGGGGTGGGACAGCGGAGTATGGCTACACCTTC

clone_size: many
d_call: TRBD2
v_call: TRBV7-6
j_call: TRBJ2-3
cdr3_aa: CASSPSLAGGLSSTDTQYF
cdr3_nt: TGTGCCAGCAGCCCGTCACTAGCGGGGGGCCTCTCTAGCACAGATACGCAGTATTTT

clone_size: many
d_call: TRBD2
v_call: TRBV7-3
j_call: TRBJ2-1
cdr3_aa: CASSSLAGGREQFF
cdr3_nt: TGTGCCAGCAGCTCTCTAGCGGGGGGGCGCGAGCAGTTCTTC

clone_size: NA
d_call: NA
v_call: TRBV6-1
j_call: TRBJ2-1
cdr3_aa: CASSIQEGGYNEQFF
cdr3_nt: TGTGCCAGCAGTATACAGGAGGGGGGTTACAATGAGCAGTTCTTC

clone_size: many
d_call: TRBD1
v_call: TRBV7-2
j_call: TRBJ2-7
cdr3_aa: CASSFRDRALEQYF
cdr3_nt: TGTGCCAGCAGCTTCCGGGACAGGGCGCTTGAGCAGTACTTC

clone_size: many
d_call: TRBD1
v_call: TRBV27
j_call: TRBJ1-5
cdr3_aa: CARTGTGSNQPQHF
cdr3_nt: TGTGCCAGAACCGGGACAGGGAGCAATCAGCCCCAGCATTTT

clone_size: few
d_call: TRBD1
v_call: TRBV5-4
j_call: TRBJ2-3
cdr3_aa: CASSPTFFGTGADTQYF
cdr3_nt: TGTGCCAGCAGCCCTACTTTTTTCGGGACAGGGGCAGATACGCAGTATTTT

clone_size: many
d_call: TRBD1
v_call: TRBV6-5
j_call: TRBJ2-7
cdr3_aa: CASRPGQVTYEQYF
cdr3_nt: TGTGCCAGCAGACCGGGACAGGTTACCTACGAGCAGTACTTC

clone_size: large
d_call: NA
v_call: TRBV29-1
j_call: TRBJ2-7
cdr3_aa: CSVKWTDYEQYF
cdr3_nt: TGCAGCGTTAAATGGACAGACTACGAGCAGTACTTC

clone_size: many
d_call: NA
v_call: TRBV6-1
j_call: TRBJ2-7
cdr3_aa: CASRVGAPPSYEQYF
cdr3_nt: TGTGCCAGCAGGGTAGGAGCCCCCCCCTCCTACGAGCAGTACTTC

clone_size: NA
d_call: NA
v_call: TRBV6-6
j_call: TRBJ2-3
cdr3_aa: CASSYSGRTSTDTQYF
cdr3_nt: TGTGCCAGCAGTTACTCGGGGCGAACTAGCACAGATACGCAGTATTTT

clone_size: many
d_call: NA
v_call: TRBV12-3/TRBV12-4
j_call: TRBJ2-5
cdr3_aa: CASTDRQETQYF
cdr3_nt: TGTGCCAGCACGGACAGACAAGAGACCCAGTACTTC

clone_size: many
d_call: NA
v_call: TRBV11-2
j_call: TRBJ1-6
cdr3_aa: CASSLVAPSPLHF
cdr3_nt: TGTGCCAGCAGCTTGGTCGCTCCTTCACCCCTCCACTTT

clone_size: many
d_call: NA
v_call: TRBV5-1
j_call: TRBJ2-7
cdr3_aa: CASSLGGDRAGEQYF
cdr3_nt: TGCGCCAGCAGCTTGGGGGGTGACCGTGCGGGCGAGCAGTACTTC

clone_size: many
d_call: NA
v_call: TRBV4-3
j_call: TRBJ2-3
cdr3_aa: CASSQDLGQWTDTQYF
cdr3_nt: TGCGCCAGCAGTCAAGATCTTGGACAGTGGACAGATACGCAGTATTTT

clone_size: many
d_call: TRBD1
v_call: TRBV27
j_call: TRBJ2-1
cdr3_aa: CARLVGQGYNEQFF
cdr3_nt: TGTGCCAGACTGGTAGGACAGGGATACAATGAGCAGTTCTTC

clone_size: NA
d_call: NA
v_call: TRBV18
j_call: TRBJ1-2
cdr3_aa: CASSPNTGRGSYGYTF
cdr3_nt: TGTGCCAGCTCACCTAACACAGGGCGAGGGTCCTATGGCTACACCTTC

clone_size: NA
d_call: TRBD2
v_call: TRBV7-2
j_call: TRBJ2-1
cdr3_aa: CASSFALRSGTSGRARYNEQFF
cdr3_nt: TGTGCCAGCAGCTTCGCCCTACGTTCCGGGACTAGCGGGAGGGCAAGGTACAATGAGCAGTTCTTC

clone_size: NA
d_call: NA
v_call: TRBV7-2
j_call: TRBJ1-6
cdr3_aa: CASSLGGRNSSLHF
cdr3_nt: TGTGCCAGCAGCTTGGGGGGAAGGAATTCATCCCTCCACTTT

clone_size: NA
d_call: TRBD1
v_call: TRBV23-1
j_call: TRBJ1-4
cdr3_aa: CAPPPSDRVNEKLFF
cdr3_nt: TGCGCCCCACCCCCATCAGACAGGGTGAATGAAAAACTGTTTTTT

clone_size: many
d_call: TRBD2
v_call: TRBV6-5
j_call: TRBJ2-2
cdr3_aa: CASSRLAGNTGELFF
cdr3_nt: TGTGCCAGCAGTCGACTAGCGGGTAACACCGGGGAGCTGTTTTTT

clone_size: many
d_call: NA
v_call: TRBV6-2/TRBV6-3
j_call: TRBJ2-7
cdr3_aa: CASTRQYRYEQYF
cdr3_nt: TGTGCCAGCACAAGACAGTATCGCTACGAGCAGTACTTC

clone_size: NA
d_call: NA
v_call: TRBV7-9
j_call: TRBJ1-6
cdr3_aa: CASSLASSYNSPLHF
cdr3_nt: TGTGCCAGCAGCTTAGCCAGCTCCTATAATTCACCCCTCCACTTT

clone_size: few
d_call: NA
v_call: TRBV30
j_call: TRBJ1-3
cdr3_aa: CAWGEGGLPSGNTIYF
cdr3_nt: TGTGCCTGGGGCGAAGGGGGACTCCCGTCTGGAAACACCATATATTTT

clone_size: many
d_call: NA
v_call: TRBV18
j_call: TRBJ2-2
cdr3_aa: CASSPFGGTGELFF
cdr3_nt: TGTGCCAGCTCACCCTTCGGCGGCACCGGGGAGCTGTTTTTT

clone_size: NA
d_call: NA
v_call: TRBV7-3
j_call: TRBJ1-6
cdr3_aa: CASSPLQGGHNSPLHF
cdr3_nt: TGTGCCAGCAGCCCCCTACAGGGCGGGCATAATTCACCCCTCCACTTT

clone_size: NA
d_call: NA
v_call: TRBV15
j_call: TRBJ1-5
cdr3_aa: CATSRDHPRGDRRPQHF
cdr3_nt: TGTGCCACCAGCAGAGATCATCCCAGGGGAGACCGGCGACCCCAGCATTTT

clone_size: many
d_call: NA
v_call: TRBV7-9
j_call: TRBJ1-6
cdr3_aa: CASSLAGNNSPLHF
cdr3_nt: TGTGCCAGCAGCTTAGCAGGGAATAATTCACCCCTCCACTTT

clone_size: NA
d_call: NA
v_call: TRBV5-1
j_call: TRBJ2-5
cdr3_aa: CASSSGGFQETQYF
cdr3_nt: TGCGCCAGCAGCTCTGGAGGGTTCCAAGAGACCCAGTACTTC

clone_size: many
d_call: NA
v_call: TRBV27
j_call: TRBJ2-7
cdr3_aa: CASSFTSGGGYEQYF
cdr3_nt: TGTGCCAGCAGTTTCACAAGCGGAGGGGGGTACGAGCAGTACTTC

clone_size: many
d_call: NA
v_call: TRBV12-3/TRBV12-4
j_call: TRBJ1-4
cdr3_aa: CASSLAGAGNEKLFF
cdr3_nt: TGTGCCAGCAGTTTGGCGGGGGCCGGTAATGAAAAACTGTTTTTT

clone_size: few
d_call: NA
v_call: TRBV11-2
j_call: TRBJ1-1
cdr3_aa: CASSYINLRQAGAFF
cdr3_nt: TGTGCCAGCAGCTATATCAACCTAAGACAGGCGGGAGCTTTCTTT

clone_size: many
d_call: TRBD1
v_call: TRBV5-6
j_call: TRBJ2-7
cdr3_aa: CASSATGDLSIF
cdr3_nt: TGTGCCAGCAGCGCTACAGGGGACCTTTCAATCTTC

clone_size: many
d_call: TRBD1
v_call: TRBV27
j_call: TRBJ2-3
cdr3_aa: CASSLLQGAADTQYF
cdr3_nt: TGTGCCAGCAGTTTACTCCAGGGGGCTGCAGATACGCAGTATTTT

clone_size: many
d_call: NA
v_call: TRBV29-1
j_call: TRBJ2-5
cdr3_aa: CSVVLGSDKYQEIQYF
cdr3_nt: TGCAGCGTTGTATTAGGGTCCGACAAGTACCAAGAGATCCAGTACTTC

clone_size: many
d_call: NA
v_call: TRBV20-1
j_call: TRBJ2-7
cdr3_aa: CSARDNAVSYEQYF
cdr3_nt: TGCAGTGCTAGAGATAATGCCGTCTCCTACGAGCAGTACTTC

clone_size: NA
d_call: TRBD1
v_call: TRBV11-2
j_call: TRBJ2-1
cdr3_aa: CASSLVPTGSYNEQFF
cdr3_nt: TGTGCCAGCAGCTTAGTTCCGACAGGGTCCTACAATGAGCAGTTCTTC

clone_size: large
d_call: NA
v_call: TRBV27
j_call: TRBJ2-1
cdr3_aa: CASSLIDRTNEQFF
cdr3_nt: TGTGCCAGCAGTTTAATTGACAGGACGAATGAGCAGTTCTTC

clone_size: many
d_call: NA
v_call: TRBV7-3
j_call: TRBJ1-3
cdr3_aa: CASSPGVPSGNTIYF
cdr3_nt: TGTGCCAGCAGCCCAGGGGTCCCCTCTGGAAACACCATATATTTT

clone_size: NA
d_call: NA
v_call: TRBV18
j_call: TRBJ2-7
cdr3_aa: CASSRIDYEQYF
cdr3_nt: TGTGCCAGCTCGCGGATCGACTACGAGCAGTACTTC

clone_size: many
d_call: NA
v_call: TRBV7-8
j_call: TRBJ2-5
cdr3_aa: CASIQRRTGREETQYF
cdr3_nt: TGTGCCAGCATCCAGAGAAGAACGGGTCGAGAAGAGACCCAGTACTTC